The clone carrying this T cell receptor beta chain was found a few times. Its antigen remains unknown. The sample originates from a study of beta chain features in type 1 diabetes. V trimming: 5 bases; J trimming: 9 bases; junction bases outside the gene matches: 10. The CDR3 length is 16 residues. Per the germline V gene, CDR1 is SEHNR and CDR2 is FQNEAQ (reference sequence). Sort purity for all populations was recorded as exceeding 98%. Every bit of the isolated RNA underwent reverse transcription, so sequencing read expressed TCRB transcripts. TCRdb's copy holds only in-frame clones and misses some; the assay was immunoSEQ multiplex PCR. The profile shows some 270,000 clones, 11% of them singletons. General study findings and limits: Moderate yet significant TCRB CDR3 shortening was seen in Type 1 diabetes patients in all four CD4+ subsets. Within the patient group, naive, central memory and Treg TCRB repertoires appeared more similar to each other than within healthy donors.

The chain links TRBV7-9 to TRBJ1-6; the match to TRBD1 covers 10 bases. The specimen was naive CD4+ T cells from blood. The sequence was obtained from a man aged 25 to 40 with type 1 diabetes. In DNA, the CDR3 is TGTGCCAGCAGCAGACTCCGAGACAGGGGGCTTTCACCCCTCCACTTT. The encoded protein is CASSRLRDRGLSPLHF.